This T cell receptor beta chain was observed in a study of blood T cells in healthy people across ages. For the second PCR, which ran for about 7 to 12 cycles, a sample-barcoded 5' primer and a J-beta primer mix were used. MiXCR was run by TCRdb on the 5' RACE reads, yielding one entry per CDR3 protein. Of 600,000 or so distinct CDR3 sequences detected, about 28% appear once; the ten largest clones hold approximately 14%. Study-level results: No conclusive comparison of naive versus antigen-experienced cells was possible with unsorted PBMCs. Strong correlation existed between TCR beta diversity and naive T cell percentage. Estimates based on one million T cells were treated as lower bounds.

About this clonotype: The antigen remains undetermined.

The sequence was collected from a woman of 80 years or more in good health. The sequenced material came from blood.

Written as DNA, the CDR3 is TGTGCCAGCAGAGCGGGGAGAGAGGCGAGCACAGATACGCAGTATTTT. It yields the protein CASRAGREASTDTQYF. The chain carries TRBV6-6 and TRBJ2-3; 7 bases map to TRBD2. Germline V gives CDR1 MNHNY, CDR2 SVGAGI (reference sequence). The CDR3 covers 16 residues. The V and J ends lost 6 bases and 0 bases, in that order; junction bases with no gene match: 9.